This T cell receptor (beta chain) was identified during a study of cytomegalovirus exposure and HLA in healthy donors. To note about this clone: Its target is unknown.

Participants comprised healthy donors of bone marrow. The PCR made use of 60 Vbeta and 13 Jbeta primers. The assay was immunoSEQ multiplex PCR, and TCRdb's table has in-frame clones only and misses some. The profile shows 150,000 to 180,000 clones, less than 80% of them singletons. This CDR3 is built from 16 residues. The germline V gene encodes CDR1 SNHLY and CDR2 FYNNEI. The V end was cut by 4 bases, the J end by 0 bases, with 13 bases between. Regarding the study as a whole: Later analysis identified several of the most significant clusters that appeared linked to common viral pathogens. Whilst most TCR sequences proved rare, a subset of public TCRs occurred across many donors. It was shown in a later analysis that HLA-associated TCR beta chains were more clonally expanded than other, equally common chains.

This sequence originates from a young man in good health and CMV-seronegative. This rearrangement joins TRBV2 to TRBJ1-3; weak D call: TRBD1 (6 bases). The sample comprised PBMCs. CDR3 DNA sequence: TGTGCCAGCAGTGGGACAGACAACCTCTCTGGAAACACCATATATTTT. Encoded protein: CASSGTDNLSGNTIYF.